These T cell receptor beta chains were read from a single sample in a study of blood T cell repertoires in COVID-19. Profiled with immunoSEQ multiplex PCR; TCRdb holds only in-frame clones, not every one. Among some 100,000 clones, roughly nine tenths were seen once, and the ten largest hold 7.5% to 9%. Sequenced sample: peripheral blood. The receptors derive from a man between 65 and 85 years old who had recovered from COVID-19. CDR3s include the opening cysteine and the closing phenylalanine or tryptophan. The D gene is left open where the match is weak. Clone size is not always given. Where it is, it says once, few, many or a class for expanded clones.

CDR3 protein: CASSLGDRRDEQYF
CDR3 DNA: TGTGCCAGCAGTTTGGGAGACAGGCGCGACGAGCAGTACTTC
D gene: .
clone size: .
V gene: TRBV6-5
J gene: TRBJ2-7

CDR3 protein: CTSSPLDRNLSKEGYTF
CDR3 DNA: TGCACCAGCAGCCCCCTGGACAGGAATCTAAGTAAGGAGGGCTACACCTTC
D gene: .
clone size: .
V gene: TRBV1
J gene: TRBJ1-2

CDR3 protein: CASSERDSQNTEAFF
CDR3 DNA: TGTGCCAGCAGCGAAAGAGACAGCCAGAACACTGAAGCTTTCTTT
D gene: .
clone size: .
V gene: TRBV9
J gene: TRBJ1-1

CDR3 protein: CATSRGLAGTSSYEQYF
CDR3 DNA: TGTGCCACCAGCAGAGGACTTGCCGGGACTAGCTCTTACGAGCAGTACTTC
D gene: TRBD2
clone size: few
V gene: TRBV15
J gene: TRBJ2-7

CDR3 protein: CASSLTETYGYTF
CDR3 DNA: TGTGCCAGCAGTTTAACAGAGACCTATGGCTACACCTTC
D gene: .
clone size: .
V gene: TRBV28
J gene: TRBJ1-2

CDR3 protein: CASRGSIGYTF
CDR3 DNA: TGTGCCAGTAGAGGGAGTATTGGCTACACCTTC
D gene: .
clone size: .
V gene: TRBV19
J gene: TRBJ1-2

CDR3 protein: CASSHRQAEGTEAFF
CDR3 DNA: TGTGCCAGCAGCCATCGTCAGGCCGAGGGAACTGAAGCTTTCTTT
D gene: .
clone size: .
V gene: TRBV4-2
J gene: TRBJ1-1

CDR3 protein: CASSRTSGGYGYTF
CDR3 DNA: TGTGCCAGCAGCAGAACGTCAGGAGGCTATGGCTACACCTTC
D gene: .
clone size: .
V gene: TRBV6-5
J gene: TRBJ1-2

CDR3 protein: CASNAPTGGGSNQPQHF
CDR3 DNA: TGTGCCAGCAACGCCCCCACAGGGGGCGGAAGCAATCAGCCCCAGCATTTT
D gene: TRBD1
clone size: .
V gene: TRBV28
J gene: TRBJ1-5

CDR3 protein: CASSRLIRGYTF
CDR3 DNA: TGTGCCAGCAGCCGACTGATCCGGGGCTACACCTTC
D gene: .
clone size: .
V gene: TRBV7-9
J gene: TRBJ1-2

CDR3 protein: CASSLRGSYEQYF
CDR3 DNA: TGTGCCAGCAGTTTAAGGGGGTCCTACGAGCAGTACTTC
D gene: .
clone size: .
V gene: TRBV12-3/TRBV12-4
J gene: TRBJ2-7

CDR3 protein: CASSRQTYYGYTF
CDR3 DNA: TGTGCCAGCAGCCGACAGACTTACTATGGCTACACCTTC
D gene: .
clone size: .
V gene: TRBV6-6
J gene: TRBJ1-2

CDR3 protein: CASSLDELIYEQYF
CDR3 DNA: TGTGCCAGCAGCTTAGACGAACTCATCTACGAGCAGTACTTC
D gene: .
clone size: .
V gene: TRBV7-8
J gene: TRBJ2-7

CDR3 protein: CASSHLQETQYF
CDR3 DNA: TGCGCCAGCAGCCATTTACAAGAGACCCAGTACTTC
D gene: .
clone size: .
V gene: TRBV4-1
J gene: TRBJ2-5

CDR3 protein: CASSRAGGRYNEQFF
CDR3 DNA: TGTGCCAGCAGTCGAGCGGGGGGACGCTACAATGAGCAGTTCTTC
D gene: TRBD2
clone size: .
V gene: TRBV27
J gene: TRBJ2-1

CDR3 protein: CSVVLAGGSTYNEQFF
CDR3 DNA: TGCAGCGTTGTACTAGCGGGAGGGAGTACCTACAATGAGCAGTTCTTC
D gene: TRBD2
clone size: .
V gene: TRBV29-1
J gene: TRBJ2-1

CDR3 protein: CASSQGYRLANYGYTF
CDR3 DNA: TGTGCCAGCAGCCAGGGGTACAGGTTAGCTAACTATGGCTACACCTTC
D gene: .
clone size: .
V gene: TRBV3-1/TRBV3-2
J gene: TRBJ1-2

CDR3 protein: CASSFGRGRGNTGELFF
CDR3 DNA: TGTGCCAGCAGCTTCGGCAGGGGAAGAGGAAACACCGGGGAGCTGTTTTTT
D gene: .
clone size: .
V gene: TRBV11-3
J gene: TRBJ2-2

CDR3 protein: CASSEARTGELFF
CDR3 DNA: TGTGCCAGCAGTGAAGCGCGAACCGGGGAGCTGTTTTTT
D gene: .
clone size: once
V gene: TRBV2
J gene: TRBJ2-2

CDR3 protein: CASSAQGNSNQPQHF
CDR3 DNA: TGTGCCAGCAGCGCCCAGGGTAATAGCAATCAGCCCCAGCATTTT
D gene: .
clone size: .
V gene: TRBV4-2
J gene: TRBJ1-5

CDR3 protein: CASSLQGAYSNQPQHF
CDR3 DNA: TGTGCCAGCAGCTTACAGGGGGCCTATAGCAATCAGCCCCAGCATTTT
D gene: TRBD1
clone size: .
V gene: TRBV7-2
J gene: TRBJ1-5

CDR3 protein: CSASIETGAIVYEQYF
CDR3 DNA: TGCAGTGCCAGTATCGAGACAGGGGCGATAGTCTACGAGCAGTACTTC
D gene: TRBD1
clone size: .
V gene: TRBV20-1
J gene: TRBJ2-7